Shown below are 26 T cell receptor beta chains from a single sample sequenced in a study of cytomegalovirus exposure and HLA in healthy donors. The PCR employed 60 Vbeta primers together with 13 Jbeta primers. Profiled with immunoSEQ multiplex PCR; TCRdb holds only in-frame clones, not every one. Of 150,000 to 200,000 clones in the sample, 79% are singletons; the top ten hold about 1.4%. Sequenced: PBMCs. The receptors were sampled from a girl aged 5 to 17 in good health and CMV-seropositive.

The chain combines TRBV10-1 with TRBJ2-3; TRBD2 aligns across 11 bases. V lost 5 bases to trimming and J lost 5 bases; unmatched junction nucleotides: 6. The CDR3 length is 15 residues. Germline values: CDR1 WNHNN, CDR2 SYGVQD (reference sequence). CDR3 coding DNA: TGCGCCAGCAGTCCTAGCGGGGGGCCGGTAGATACGCAGTATTTT. This encodes CASSPSGGPVDTQYF.

The chain combines TRBV4-2 with TRBJ2-3; perhaps TRBD1 as D (6 bases). This CDR3 spans 15 amino acids. With 0 bases removed from V and 6 bases from J, the gap between germline ends came to 13 bases. Germline CDR1 reads LGHNA; CDR2 reads YNFKEQ. The CDR3 here is CASSQDADRTDTQYF. The CDR3 region has the DNA TGTGCCAGCAGCCAAGATGCGGACAGAACGGATACGCAGTATTTT.

This sequence joins TRBV7-9 and TRBJ2-5; D might be TRBD2 (6 bases). CDR3 length: 15 amino acids. V was trimmed by 3 bases and J by 0 bases, leaving 11 bases between them. In germline, CDR1 is SEHNR, CDR2 FQNEAQ (reference sequence). Here the CDR3 DNA reads TGTGCCAGCAGCTTGATCGGGGGATACCAAGAGACCCAGTACTTC. It translates to CASSLIGGYQETQYF. Variable domain in full (rest from reference TRBV7-9 and TRBJ2-5): DTGVSQNPRHKITKRGQNVTFRCDPISEHNRLYWYRQTLGQGPEFLTYFQNEAQLEKSRLLSDRFSAERPKGSFSTLEIQRTEQGDSAMYLCASSLIGGYQETQYFGPGTRLLVL.

The chain is built from TRBV4-1 and TRBJ1-6; D call uncertain. Germline assignment: CDR1 MGHRA and CDR2 YSYEKL. The V gene lost 0 bases and the J gene lost 8 bases, with 14 bases spanning the gap. The CDR3 extends over 16 amino acids. The CDR3 sequence is CASSQEGVAGYSPLHF. The CDR3, as DNA: TGCGCCAGCAGCCAAGAAGGCGTGGCAGGTTATTCACCCCTCCACTTT.

The chain links TRBV4-2 to TRBJ2-5; tentatively, D is TRBD2 (5 bases). This CDR3 contains 12 residues. Germline V gene lookup returns CDR1 LGHNA and CDR2 YNFKEQ. V was cut by 3 bases and J by 11 bases, with 13 bases left in between. The CDR3 loop is CASSHPSGEQYF. The DNA for the CDR3 is TGTGCCAGCAGCCACCCCTCTGGGGAGCAGTACTTC.

The chain is built from TRBV30 and TRBJ2-5, with 8 nucleotides matching TRBD2. The CDR3 spans 13 residues. V gave up 7 bases and J gave up 5 bases; unmatched junction bases: 9. Germline CDR1 reads GTSNPN; CDR2 reads SVGIG (reference sequence). CDR3 loop: CASSGGYGETQYF. The CDR3 DNA sequence: TGTGCCTCCAGCGGGGGCTACGGCGAGACCCAGTACTTC.

This clone was counted a few times. The chain links TRBV7-9 to TRBJ2-1; 10 nucleotides match TRBD2. The CDR3 is 17 amino acids. Germline CDR1 and CDR2: SEHNR and FQNEAQ (reference sequence). The V segment lost 5 bases and the J segment 0 bases; nucleotides outside the gene matches: 7. The CDR3 is CASSPLAGVLSYNEQFF. The CDR3 DNA sequence: TGTGCCAGCAGCCCCCTAGCGGGGGTTCTCTCCTACAATGAGCAGTTCTTC.

This clone was detected a few times. The J gene is TRBJ1-1, the V gene TRBV11-3; weak D call: TRBD1 (5 bases). This CDR3 is 15 amino acids long. Germline V gene lookup returns CDR1 SGHNT and CDR2 YENEEA. V lost 3 bases to trimming and J lost 0 bases, with 11 bases between them. For the CDR3, the DNA is TGTGCCAGCAGCTTGGTTACAGGTCTGAACACTGAAGCTTTCTTT. It is translated as CASSLVTGLNTEAFF.

This rearrangement joins TRBV9 to TRBJ1-2; maybe TRBD1 (6 bases). Trimming removed 3 bases at V and 4 bases at J, with 19 bases between. The CDR3 runs to 16 residues. The germline V gene has CDR1 SGDLS and CDR2 YYNGEE. The CDR3 DNA is TGTGCCAGCAGCGCAGAGTACAGGGTGGGGACCTATGGCTACACCTTC. Amino acid sequence: CASSAEYRVGTYGYTF.

The chain is built from TRBV7-6 and TRBJ2-7, with D perhaps TRBD2 (6 bases). CDR1 and CDR2 from the germline V gene are SGHVS and FNYEAQ. The V and J ends lost 5 bases and 7 bases respectively, with 24 bases between them. This CDR3 has 16 amino acids. The CDR3, as DNA: TGTGCCAGCAGCCCGCCGGCGGGGAGAGACCCGGCAGAGCAGTACTTC. This codes for CASSPPAGRDPAEQYF.

This clone was seen a handful of times. The chain couples TRBV29-1 to TRBJ1-3; D call uncertain. Germline V gene data show CDR1 as SQVTM and CDR2 as ANQGSEA. CDR3 length: 13 amino acids. Trimming took 2 bases from V and 0 from J, leaving 5 bases between them. In DNA form, the CDR3 reads TGCAGCGTTGAATTGAGCTCTGGAAACACCATATATTTT. This codes for CSVELSSGNTIYF.

J is TRBJ1-2 and V is TRBV6-5, with TRBD1 identical over 7 bases. CDR3 length: 12 amino acids. Germline V gene lookup returns CDR1 MNHEY and CDR2 SVGAGI. J was trimmed by 3 bases and V by 8 bases; bases with no gene match: 3. CDR3: CASSGTDYGYTF. The CDR3 DNA sequence: TGTGCCAGCTCCGGGACAGACTATGGCTACACCTTC.

This sequence joins TRBV21-1 and TRBJ1-1. TRBV21-1 is noted as a pseudogene. The CDR3 covers 13 residues. The CDR3 sequence: CASSKDDSTEAFF. Here the CDR3 DNA reads TGTGCCAGCAGCAAAGATGATAGCACTGAAGCTTTCTTT.

The chain is built from TRBV19 and TRBJ2-7; D possibly corresponds to TRBD2 (5 bases). The germline V and J ends were trimmed by 3 bases and 0 bases, with 9 bases remaining between them. The CDR3 loop spans 14 amino acids. Germline V gene data show CDR1 as LNHDA and CDR2 as SQIVND (reference sequence). The CDR3 DNA reads as TGTGCCAGTAGTATCGGGGTGCCCTCCTACGAGCAGTACTTC. Translated, it gives CASSIGVPSYEQYF.

This chain uses TRBV7-2 with TRBJ2-7, with D perhaps TRBD1 (5 bases). CDR3 size: 12 residues. From germline, CDR1 is SGHTA and CDR2 FQGNSA. Trimming left V 0 bases short and J 5 bases short, with 5 bases between. The CDR3 region is CASSLARDEQYF. CDR3 nucleotide sequence: TGTGCCAGCAGCTTAGCCAGGGACGAGCAGTACTTC.

The chain employs TRBV7-2 and TRBJ2-7, with 7 bases that match TRBD2. The CDR3 has 14 amino acids. Trimming at V came to 5 bases and at J to 0 bases, leaving 4 bases not matched to a gene. CDR1 and CDR2 (germline): SGHTA, FQGNSA. CDR3 nucleotides: TGTGCCAGCAGCGGGTGGACTAGCTCCTACGAGCAGTACTTC. It codes for CASSGWTSSYEQYF.

The genes are TRBV7-9 and TRBJ1-2; no reliable D call. CDR3 length equals 15 residues. Deletions cut 3 bases from V and 2 bases from J, with 13 bases between. The germline gives CDR1 SEHNR, CDR2 FQNEAQ (reference sequence). CDR3 protein: CASSLGGGINYGYTF. CDR3 nucleotides: TGTGCCAGCAGCTTGGGTGGCGGAATCAACTATGGCTACACCTTC.

The chain carries TRBV5-8 and TRBJ1-1, with D possibly being TRBD1 (6 bases). The V and J ends lost 4 bases and 0 bases respectively, with 13 bases between them. The CDR3 spans 15 residues. Germline CDR1 SGHTS, CDR2 YDEGEE. CDR3 bases: TGTGCCAGCAGCAGGACAGAGCTAATGAACACTGAAGCTTTCTTT. As protein: CASSRTELMNTEAFF.

There are a few counts of this clone. The gene calls are TRBV5-5 and TRBJ1-1; perhaps TRBD1 as D (5 bases). Germline V gene lookup returns CDR1 SGHKS and CDR2 YYEKEE (reference sequence). V lost 2 bases and J 11 bases, leaving 16 bases between the germline ends. The CDR3 is 13 amino acids. The CDR3 nucleotides are TGTGCCAGCAGCTTAGACAGTGGAGGGGCGGCTTTCTTT. Translated, it gives CASSLDSGGAAFF.

The genes are TRBV5-1 and TRBJ2-1, with 14 bases identical to TRBD2. The CDR3 loop spans 17 amino acids. In germline, CDR1 is SGHRS, CDR2 YFSETQ. The V segment lost 5 bases and the J segment 7 bases; nucleotides outside the gene matches: 11. CDR3 region: CASRPTRLAGGQNEQFF. CDR3 DNA sequence: TGCGCCAGCAGACCCACCCGACTAGCGGGGGGGCAAAATGAGCAGTTCTTC.

This clone was detected only once. V is TRBV4-2 and J is TRBJ1-2, with D maybe TRBD1 (5 bases). Germline loops: CDR1 LGHNA, CDR2 YNFKEQ. This CDR3 contains 15 residues. V lost 2 bases and J 2 bases, leaving 12 bases between the germline ends. As DNA, the CDR3 is TGTGCCAGCAGCCAACGGGGGGTAGGGAACTATGGCTACACCTTC. It is translated as CASSQRGVGNYGYTF.

The chain links TRBV6-5 to TRBJ2-2; unclear D gene. The CDR3 has 14 residues. The germline gives CDR1 MNHEY, CDR2 SVGAGI. V lost 6 bases, J lost 2 bases, and 10 bases lay in between. Written as DNA, the CDR3 is TGTGCCAGCAGGGAGACTTATAACACCGGGGAGCTGTTTTTT. This encodes CASRETYNTGELFF.

This rearrangement joins TRBV6-5 to TRBJ2-5; TRBD2 matches 12 bases. The J segment lost 10 bases and the V segment lost 6 bases, leaving 3 bases of the junction unmatched. There are 12 residues in the CDR3. Germline V gene sequence: CDR1 MNHEY, CDR2 SVGAGI. CDR3 residues: CASSLAGGGQYF. The CDR3 DNA follows: TGTGCCAGCAGCCTAGCGGGGGGGGGCCAGTACTTC.

The chain combines TRBV4-2 with TRBJ2-3, with D possibly TRBD2 on 6 matching bases. This CDR3 region has 17 residues. Germline V gene lookup returns CDR1 LGHNA and CDR2 YNFKEQ. V lost 1 base to trimming and J lost 2 bases, with 16 bases between them. The CDR3 DNA reads TGTGCCAGCAGCCAAGCAAGACCGGGACTCCTCACAGATACGCAGTATTTT. Translating it yields CASSQARPGLLTDTQYF.

The gene calls are TRBV5-1 and TRBJ2-2; a weak D match, TRBD1 (8 bases). This CDR3 is 15 amino acids long. The V end lost 0 bases, the J end lost 7 bases, and 13 bases lay between the germline ends. Germline loops: CDR1 SGHRS, CDR2 YFSETQ. The CDR3 DNA reads TGCGCCAGCAGCTTGGACAGGGGGGGAAACGGGGAGCTGTTTTTT. It translates to CASSLDRGGNGELFF.

The rearrangement joins TRBV7-2 to TRBJ2-5; 7 bases are shared with TRBD2. This CDR3 has 15 residues. In germline, CDR1 is SGHTA, CDR2 FQGNSA. Trimming took 3 bases from V and 4 from J; bases not matched to a gene: 8. CDR3: CASSLLAGPRETQYF. The CDR3, as DNA: TGTGCCAGCAGCTTGTTAGCGGGTCCTAGAGAGACCCAGTACTTC. The full variable domain, its missing parts supplied by reference TRBV7-2 and TRBJ2-5, is GAGVSQSPSNKVTEKGKDVELRCDPISGHTALYWYRQSLGQGLEFLIYFQGNSAPDKSGLPSDRFSAERTGGSVSTLTIQRTQQEDSAVYLCASSLLAGPRETQYFGPGTRLLVL.